These T cell receptor beta chains were read from a single sample in a study of control samples from healthy donors and cancer patients. Method: immunoSEQ multiplex PCR; TCRdb's copy keeps in-frame clones and lacks some. The sample consists of about 140,000 clones, almost 90% of them appearing once. The sample taken for sequencing was blood. The source is a man between 18 and 35 years old in good health. The CDR3 runs from the conserved cysteine through the conserved F or W. The D gene is left open where the match is weak. Expanded clones are given a class, and other clones once, few, many or no size at all.

>TRBD1|-|TRBJ1-2|TRBV11-2
TGTGCCAGCAGCCCGACAGGGGGCGGCTATGGCTACACCTTC
CASSPTGGGYGYTF
>TRBD2|-|TRBJ2-1|TRBV3-1/TRBV3-2
TGTGCCAGCAGCCCCTTCGGTGGTGCGGGGGGGCGTAATGAGCAGTTCTTC
CASSPFGGAGGRNEQFF
>-|-|TRBJ1-1|TRBV30
TGTGCCTGGAGTATCACAGGAAGGGGTGAAGCTTTCTTT
CAWSITGRGEAFF
>-|-|TRBJ1-1|TRBV27
TGTGCCAGCAGTTTTTTATCTATTGGGGACACCCAGAGCCACACTGAAGCTTTCTTT
CASSFLSIGDTQSHTEAFF
>-|-|TRBJ2-1|TRBV4-3
TGCGCCAGCAGCCAAGATCGTTGGCAGGGGAACGAGAATGAGCAGTTCTTC
CASSQDRWQGNENEQFF
>-|-|TRBJ2-1|TRBV4-3
TGCGCCAGCAGCCAAGATCAGGTCAATGAGCAGTTCTTC
CASSQDQVNEQFF
>TRBD2|-|TRBJ2-3|TRBV28
TGTGCCAGCACCAGACGTGCGGGGGGCACAGATACGCAGTATTTT
CASTRRAGGTDTQYF
>TRBD2|-|TRBJ2-6|TRBV11-2
TGTGCCAGCACGGGGGGGTTTATTTACTCTGGGGCCAACGTCCTGACTTTC
CASTGGFIYSGANVLTF
>-|-|TRBJ1-2|TRBV20-1
TGCAGTGCAGGGTACTATGGCTACACCTTC
CSAGYYGYTF
>-|once|TRBJ1-2|TRBV12-3/TRBV12-4
TGTGCCAGCAGTACCTCGGGCTATGGCTACACCTTC
CASSTSGYGYTF
>-|-|TRBJ2-4|TRBV21-1
TGTGCCAGCAGAGCGGCCCTCTACCAGATTCTAGCCAAAAACATTCAGTACTTC
CASRAALYQILAKNIQYF
>-|-|TRBJ1-4|TRBV4-3
TGCGCCAGCAGCCAAGATCCCGGAACTAATGAAAAACTGTTTTTT
CASSQDPGTNEKLFF
>TRBD1|-|TRBJ1-2|TRBV12-3/TRBV12-4
TGTGCCAGCAGCCTACAGGGGTTCTATGGCTACACCTTC
CASSLQGFYGYTF
>-|few|TRBJ1-2|TRBV2
TGTGCCAGCAGTGCCGCCGGGGGATATGGCTACACCTTC
CASSAAGGYGYTF
>-|-|TRBJ2-7|TRBV19
TGTGCCAGTAGTATTGGTCTTGGCGGAACCTACGAGCAGTACTTC
CASSIGLGGTYEQYF